The present entry profiles one T cell receptor beta chain with its context. Its antigen is unidentified. This sample was included in a study of shared clonotypes between healthy human individuals. Study-level results: Among donors, sharing of clonotypes was expected to be affected by sequencing depth. Specimens sampled were limited to blood, with tissue repertoires likely differing.

Deep was the level at which the assay was run. Data came from immunoSEQ multiplex PCR; TCRdb stores just in-frame clones and leaves some out. The sample has around 750,000 clones; roughly 70% are singletons. Trimming left V 7 bases short and J 8 bases short, with 20 bases between. Germline CDR1 is MNHEY and CDR2 is SMNVEV (reference sequence). The CDR3 contains 15 residues. The rearrangement links TRBV27 to TRBJ2-2; no definite D call. Material for sequencing was memory CD4+ T cells sorted from blood. Subset specified: CD45RA-negative fraction. The clonotype was recovered from a young woman in good health. CDR3 loop: CASNPHYRKRGELFF. In nucleotides, the CDR3 is TGTGCCAGCAACCCACACTACAGAAAGAGAGGGGAGCTGTTTTTT.